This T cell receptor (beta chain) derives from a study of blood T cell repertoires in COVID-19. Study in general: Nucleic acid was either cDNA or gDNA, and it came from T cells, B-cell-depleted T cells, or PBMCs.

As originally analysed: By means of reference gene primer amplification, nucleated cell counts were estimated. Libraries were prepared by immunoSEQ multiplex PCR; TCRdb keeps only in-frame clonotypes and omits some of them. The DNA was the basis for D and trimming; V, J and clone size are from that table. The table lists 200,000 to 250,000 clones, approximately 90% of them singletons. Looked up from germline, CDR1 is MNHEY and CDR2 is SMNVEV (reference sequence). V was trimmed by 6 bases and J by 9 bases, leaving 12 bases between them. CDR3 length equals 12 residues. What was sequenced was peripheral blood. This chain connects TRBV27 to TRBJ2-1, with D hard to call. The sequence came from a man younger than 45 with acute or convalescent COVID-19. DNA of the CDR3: TGTGCCAGCAGCTCGGTCTTTAGTGAGCAGTTCTTC. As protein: CASSSVFSEQFF.